This TCR beta chain is from a study of blood T cell repertoires in COVID-19 (TCRdb year 2020). Background on the whole study: The collaborator samples originated in the United States, Italy and Spain and spanned the acute and convalescent phases of COVID-19. The prospective study material was composed of cDNA or gDNA derived from T cells, B-cell-depleted T cells, or PBMCs. The dataset comprised deeply sampled blood TCRbeta repertoires from subjects exposed to, actively infected with, or recovered from COVID-19. A freely available public database, intended as a resource for researchers studying the immune response to SARS-CoV-2, is where the repertoires were released. The samples were drawn from the first 160 participants of the ongoing ImmuneRACE study and from 950 to 1,500 subjects provided by 6 global collaborators. Nearly every sample came with metadata listing a de-identified subject ID, COVID-19 status, age in years and sex. HLA class I and class II types, where available, came from metadata supplied by the sample provider rather than from assay-based typing. Broader findings and caveats from the paper: The quantity of clinical and demographic metadata differed by source and by participant and was supplied without curation.

Samples from volunteer blood donors who had recovered from COVID-19 were contributed by a second Seattle source. The collaborating institutions used their own protocols to collect whole blood in K2EDTA tubes. For TCRbeta analysis, collaborators shipped samples in one of three forms: frozen whole blood, isolated PBMCs, or DNA extracted from either of those sample types. Concerning this clone: No cognate antigen has been identified for it. No much larger clonotype is one base removed from it; base qualities were not supplied.

V is pared back by 3 bases and J by 8 bases, with 8 bases lying between the germline termini. The CDR3 goes from the cysteine to the phenylalanine over 11 residues. Here the CDR3 DNA is all that survives: 33 bases in frame from base 1. Per the germline V gene (reference sequence), DFQATT is the CDR1 and SNEGSKA is the CDR2. TCRbeta CDR3 regions were amplified from genomic DNA by means of the immunoSEQ Assay, a bias-controlled multiplex PCR. The study's processing was this. The number of nucleated cells in each sample was estimated by amplification of reference gene primers within the assay. To quantify the absolute abundance of each unique TCRbeta CDR3 rearrangement, sequence reads were collapsed and filtered. Productive Simpson clonality was computed per sample as the square root of Simpson's diversity index over productive rearrangements. This is the immuneACCESS table as TCRdb keeps it, with only in-frame sequences that have V and J called. A part of the clones is gone; compared with another copy, unresolved V genes explain less than half, and the rest is unexplained. V and J calls and clone size follow that table, whereas D and trimming were derived from the DNA. The sample table holds about 220,000 clones, of which approximately 83% were seen once. Clones ranked in the top ten supply 3% to 3.5% of the sample.

The sample was peripheral blood. The TCR comes from a woman aged 25-40 years who had recovered from COVID-19. The receptor chain draws on TRBV20-1 and TRBJ2-4; the D gene assignment is ambiguous. The DNA is TGCAGTGCTAGTATCAACTACATTCAGTACTTC. It specifies CSASINYIQYF.